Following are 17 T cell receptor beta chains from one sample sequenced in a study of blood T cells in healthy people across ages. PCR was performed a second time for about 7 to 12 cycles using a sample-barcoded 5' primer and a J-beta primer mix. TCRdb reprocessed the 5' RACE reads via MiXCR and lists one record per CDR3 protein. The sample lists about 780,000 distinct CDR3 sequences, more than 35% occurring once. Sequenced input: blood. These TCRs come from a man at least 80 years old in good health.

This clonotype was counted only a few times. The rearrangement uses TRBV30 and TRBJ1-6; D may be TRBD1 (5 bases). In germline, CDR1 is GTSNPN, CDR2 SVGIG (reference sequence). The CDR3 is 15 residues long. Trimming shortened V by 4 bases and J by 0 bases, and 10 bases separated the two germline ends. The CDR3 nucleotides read TGTGCCTGGATGGGGGAGAGCTCCTATAATTCACCCCTCCACTTT. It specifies CAWMGESSYNSPLHF.

CDR3: CSATLPGLDIHEQFF. The CDR3 region has the DNA TGCAGTGCTACCCTACCGGGACTAGATATTCATGAGCAGTTCTTC. The chain has TRBV20-1 and TRBJ2-1; TRBD2 agrees at 8 bases. The germline V gene has CDR1 DFQATT and CDR2 SNEGSKA (reference sequence). The CDR3 spans 15 residues. V gave up 4 bases and J gave up 8 bases; unmatched junction bases: 13.

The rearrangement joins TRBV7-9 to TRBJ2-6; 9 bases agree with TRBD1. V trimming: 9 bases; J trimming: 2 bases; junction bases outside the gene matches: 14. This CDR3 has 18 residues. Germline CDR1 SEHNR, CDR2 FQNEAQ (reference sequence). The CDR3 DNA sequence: TGTGCCAGTAACCCGACCGGGACAGGGATCACTGGGGCCAACGTCCTGACTTTC. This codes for CASNPTGTGITGANVLTF.

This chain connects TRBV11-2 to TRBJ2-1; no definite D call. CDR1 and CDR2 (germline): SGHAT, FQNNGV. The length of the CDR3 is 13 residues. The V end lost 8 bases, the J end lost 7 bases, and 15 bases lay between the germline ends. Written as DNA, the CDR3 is TGTGCCAGCTCGACTCCCCCCGGGAATGAGCAGTTCTTC. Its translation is CASSTPPGNEQFF.

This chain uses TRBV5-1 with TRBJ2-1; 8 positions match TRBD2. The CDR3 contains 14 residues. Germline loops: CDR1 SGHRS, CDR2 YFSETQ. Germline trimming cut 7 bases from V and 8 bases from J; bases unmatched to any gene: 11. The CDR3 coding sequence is TGCGCCAGCCAGGTGGCGGGAGGTGGGGATGAGCAGTTCTTC. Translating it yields CASQVAGGGDEQFF.

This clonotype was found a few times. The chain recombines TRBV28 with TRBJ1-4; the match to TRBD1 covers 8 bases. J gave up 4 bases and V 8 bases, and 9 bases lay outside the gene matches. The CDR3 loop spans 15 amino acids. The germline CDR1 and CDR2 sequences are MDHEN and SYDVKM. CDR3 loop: CASYSQGANNEKLFF. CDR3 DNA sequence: TGTGCCAGCTACAGCCAGGGGGCGAATAATGAAAAACTGTTTTTT. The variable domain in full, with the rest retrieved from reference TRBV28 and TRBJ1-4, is DVKVTQSSRYLVKRTGEKVFLECVQDMDHENMFWYRQDPGLGLRLIYFSYDVKMKEKGDIPEGYSVSREKKERFSLILESASTNQTSMYLCASYSQGANNEKLFFGSGTQLSVL.

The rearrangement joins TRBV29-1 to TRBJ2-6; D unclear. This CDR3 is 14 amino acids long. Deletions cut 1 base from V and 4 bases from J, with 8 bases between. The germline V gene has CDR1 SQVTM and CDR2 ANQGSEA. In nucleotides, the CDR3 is TGCAGCGTTGAAGGGGGAACCGGGGCCAACGTCCTGACTTTC. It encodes CSVEGGTGANVLTF.

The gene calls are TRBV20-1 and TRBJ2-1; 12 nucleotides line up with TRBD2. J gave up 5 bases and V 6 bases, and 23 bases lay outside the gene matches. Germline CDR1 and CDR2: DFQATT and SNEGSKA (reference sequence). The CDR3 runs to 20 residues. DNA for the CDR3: TGCAGTGCGATCACCCATCCGACTAGCGGGAGTATGAGGAGCAACAATGAGCAGTTCTTC. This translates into CSAITHPTSGSMRSNNEQFF.

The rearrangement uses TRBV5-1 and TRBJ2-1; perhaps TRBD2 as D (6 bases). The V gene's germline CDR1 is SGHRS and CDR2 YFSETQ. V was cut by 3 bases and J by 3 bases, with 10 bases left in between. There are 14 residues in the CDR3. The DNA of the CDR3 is TGCGCCAGCAGCTATTCGGGGGACTACAATGAGCAGTTCTTC. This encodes CASSYSGDYNEQFF.

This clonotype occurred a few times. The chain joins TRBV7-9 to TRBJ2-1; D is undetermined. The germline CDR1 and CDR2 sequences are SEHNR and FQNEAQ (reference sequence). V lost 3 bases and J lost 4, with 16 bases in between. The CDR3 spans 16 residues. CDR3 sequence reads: CASSLPVHFSYNEQFF. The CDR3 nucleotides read TGTGCCAGCAGCTTGCCGGTCCATTTTTCGTACAATGAGCAGTTCTTC.

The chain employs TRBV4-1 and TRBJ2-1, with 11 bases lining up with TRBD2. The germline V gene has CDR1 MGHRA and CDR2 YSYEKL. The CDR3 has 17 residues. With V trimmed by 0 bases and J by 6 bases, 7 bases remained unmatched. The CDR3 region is CASSQDGAGLAGNEQFF. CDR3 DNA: TGCGCCAGCAGCCAAGATGGAGCCGGACTAGCGGGCAATGAGCAGTTCTTC.

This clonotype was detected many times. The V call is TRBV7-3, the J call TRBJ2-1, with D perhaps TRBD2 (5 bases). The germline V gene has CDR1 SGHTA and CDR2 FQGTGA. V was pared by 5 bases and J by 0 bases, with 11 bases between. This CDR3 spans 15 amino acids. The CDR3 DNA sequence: TGTGCCAGCAGCCCTGGAGGCCCCTCCTACAATGAGCAGTTCTTC. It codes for CASSPGGPSYNEQFF.

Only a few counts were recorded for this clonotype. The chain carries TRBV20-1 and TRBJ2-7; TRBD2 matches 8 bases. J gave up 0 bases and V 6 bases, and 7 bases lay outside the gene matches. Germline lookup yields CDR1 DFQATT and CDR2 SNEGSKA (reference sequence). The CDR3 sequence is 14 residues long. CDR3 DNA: TGCAGTGCAAAGGGACTAGAAATCTCCTACGAGCAGTACTTC. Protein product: CSAKGLEISYEQYF.

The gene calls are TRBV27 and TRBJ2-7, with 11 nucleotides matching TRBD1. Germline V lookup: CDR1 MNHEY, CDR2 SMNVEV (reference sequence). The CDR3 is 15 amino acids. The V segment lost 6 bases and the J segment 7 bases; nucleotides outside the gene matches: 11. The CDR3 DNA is TGTGCCAGCAGACCGGGACAGGGGGTCTACAATGAGCAGTACTTC. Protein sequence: CASRPGQGVYNEQYF.

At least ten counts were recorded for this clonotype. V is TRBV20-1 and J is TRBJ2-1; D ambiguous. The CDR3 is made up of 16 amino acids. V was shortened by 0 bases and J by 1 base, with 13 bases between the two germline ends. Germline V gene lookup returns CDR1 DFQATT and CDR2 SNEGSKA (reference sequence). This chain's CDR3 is CSARDILALSYNEQFF. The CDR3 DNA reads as TGCAGTGCTAGAGATATTTTAGCCCTATCCTACAATGAGCAGTTCTTC.

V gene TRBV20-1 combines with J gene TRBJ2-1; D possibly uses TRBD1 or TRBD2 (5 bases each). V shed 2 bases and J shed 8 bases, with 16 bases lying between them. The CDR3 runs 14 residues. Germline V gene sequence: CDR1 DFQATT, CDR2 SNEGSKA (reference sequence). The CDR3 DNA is TGCAGTGCTAGACCCCGGGACGGCAGCGATGAGCAGTTCTTC. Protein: CSARPRDGSDEQFF.

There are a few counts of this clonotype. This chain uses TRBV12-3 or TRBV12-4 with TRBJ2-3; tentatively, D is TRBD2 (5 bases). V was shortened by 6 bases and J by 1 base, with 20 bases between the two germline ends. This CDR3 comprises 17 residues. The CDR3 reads CASSSPLGRAGTDTQYF. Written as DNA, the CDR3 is TGTGCCAGCAGCTCGCCGCTTGGGAGAGCGGGCACAGATACGCAGTATTTT.